The T cell receptor beta chain described here comes from a study of patients and donors after allogeneic stem cell transplantation. The CDR3 is made up of 18 amino acids. V trimming: 0 bases; J trimming: 5 bases; junction bases outside the gene matches: 13. Germline CDR1 and CDR2: LNHNV and YYDKDF (reference sequence). A single record per CDR3 protein comes from TCRdb applying MiXCR to the RT-PCR reads. The sample yields about a million distinct CDR3 sequences, more than 15% seen once. Sample: blood, either unsorted or a sorted T cell fraction (not recorded which). The clonotype was recovered from a human donor who was either an allogeneic HSCT recipient or a stem cell or donor lymphocyte infusion donor (not recorded which). It is not recorded whose cells these are; they may come from a transplant donor. This chain links TRBV15 with TRBJ2-1; TRBD1 matches 7 bases. CDR3 amino acids: CATSREVKTGTANNEQFF. In DNA, the CDR3 is TGTGCCACCAGCAGAGAGGTAAAGACCGGGACAGCAAACAATGAGCAGTTCTTC.